The entry below gives a single TCR beta chain sequence along with its context. This clone is a singleton in its sample. Which antigen it targets is not known. Per-nucleotide qualities are absent, and no much larger clonotype sits a single base away. V trim: 1 base; J trim: 4 bases; unmatched bases: 8. The germline V gene sets CDR1 to SGHRS and CDR2 to YFSETQ. The CDR3 runs 16 residues from the cysteine to the phenylalanine. Only CDR3 DNA remains: 48 bases, in frame from the first base. TCRbeta CDR3 regions were amplified from genomic DNA by means of the immunoSEQ Assay, a bias-controlled multiplex PCR. The paper's processing steps were these. Within the assay, amplification of reference gene primers was used to estimate how many nucleated cells each sample contained. To quantify the absolute abundance of each unique TCRbeta CDR3 rearrangement, sequence reads were collapsed and filtered. For each sample, productive Simpson clonality was calculated as the square root of Simpson's diversity index across productive rearrangements. Imported from immuneACCESS, the table was reduced by TCRdb to in-frame sequences with V and J called. These copies leave out some clones; in studies compared against another copy, an unresolved V gene accounts for under half, and the cause of the remainder is not known. The DNA gave D and trimming, while V, J and clone size come from that table. The sample data list over 350,000 clones, and roughly 90% of these were observed just once. Around 0.97% of the sample goes to the ten largest clones.

Enrolling through a virtual design, the prospective study's participants ranged in age from about 18 to 100 years and lived across approximately 25 United States geographic areas. In the prospective study, participants were assigned to cohorts based on the clinical history participants reported in a screening survey and a study questionnaire. Each participant in the prospective study had whole blood, serum and a nasopharyngeal or oropharyngeal swab collected by mobile phlebotomists. Participants in the prospective study had the option to provide additional blood draws and questionnaires over a roughly 2-month period. Prospective study blood samples were shipped either frozen or at room temperature before DNA extraction. The data were taken from a study of blood T cell repertoires in COVID-19 (dated by TCRdb to 2018 to 2020). Broadly, across the study: The collaborator samples originated in the United States, Italy and Spain and spanned the acute and convalescent phases of COVID-19. The prospective study material was composed of cDNA or gDNA derived from T cells, B-cell-depleted T cells, or PBMCs. The dataset comprised deeply sampled blood TCRbeta repertoires from subjects exposed to, actively infected with, or recovered from COVID-19. Samples were obtained from the ongoing ImmuneRACE study (first 160 participants) and from over a thousand subjects provided by 6 global collaborators. The repertoires were made available in a free public database intended to serve as a resource for research on the immune response to SARS-CoV-2. Sample metadata almost always included a de-identified subject ID, COVID-19 status, age in years and sex. Where available, HLA class I and class II types were obtained from metadata supplied by the sample provider rather than from assay-based typing. Beyond this particular receptor, the publication reports: Clinical and demographic metadata were provided uncurated, with the amount varying by source and participant.

Sequences were obtained from PBMCs or T cells enriched from blood (not recorded which). The origin of this receptor is a woman in her 30s with acute COVID-19. The chain is made from TRBV5-1 and TRBJ1-3; 7 bases in between match TRBD1. The CDR3 here reads CASSLQGGDFGNTIYF. The nucleotides read TGCGCCAGCAGCTTGCAAGGGGGCGATTTCGGAAACACCATATATTTT.